The clone carrying this TCR beta chain was observed a handful of times. What it binds is not known. The data were obtained in a study of cytomegalovirus exposure and HLA in healthy donors. Study-level findings and limits: Sequencing probably produced one cluster of sequence variants that were highly shared.

V lost 0 bases and J 2 bases, leaving 11 bases between the germline ends. Germline V gene sequence: CDR1 SGHDT, CDR2 YYEEEE. The CDR3 covers 15 residues. The PCR employed 60 Vbeta primers together with 13 Jbeta primers. Repertoires were generated with immunoSEQ multiplex PCR, while TCRdb's copy carries only in-frame clones and drops some. The sample yields around 120,000 clones, over 60% seen once. The V gene is TRBV5-6, the J gene TRBJ1-2; no firm D call. The sample taken for sequencing was PBMCs. The clonotype was recovered from a man aged 30 to 39 in good health and CMV-seronegative. For the CDR3, the DNA is TGTGCCAGCAGCTTGGCTACAGATTACAACTATGGCTACACCTTC. This translates into CASSLATDYNYGYTF.